One and the same sample provided the 17 T cell receptor beta chains below, sequenced in a study of cytotoxic CD8 clonotypes in ibrutinib-treated CLL. Here immunoSEQ multiplex PCR was the method, and the copy in TCRdb shows in-frame clones only, minus some. The repertoire holds about 16,000 clones, with approximately 71% as singletons. The input for sequencing was PBMCs, taken before ibrutinib treatment. The receptors here all came from a human donor with chronic lymphocytic leukemia.

This sequence joins TRBV2 and TRBJ1-1, with 7 positions matching TRBD1. The CDR3 covers 13 residues. Germline CDR1 and CDR2: SNHLY and FYNNEI. With 10 bases clipped from V and 4 bases from J, the junction kept 9 bases outside the gene matches. The CDR3 region is CANKPDRTTEAFF. The CDR3, as DNA: TGTGCCAACAAACCGGACAGGACCACTGAAGCTTTCTTT.

This clone showed up just a few times. This chain uses TRBV4-1 with TRBJ1-1; TRBD1 might be the D (6 bases). Per the germline V gene, CDR1 is MGHRA and CDR2 is YSYEKL. V was shortened by 3 bases and J by 1 base, with 9 bases between the two germline ends. This CDR3 is 14 amino acids long. CDR3 nucleotides: TGCGCCAGCAGCCAGGGGGCGTCGAACACTGAAGCTTTCTTT. Translation gives CASSQGASNTEAFF.

The chain uses TRBV5-1 and TRBJ2-3; 7 nucleotides align to TRBD2. The CDR3 has 15 residues. The J segment lost 2 bases and the V segment lost 5 bases, leaving 8 bases of the junction unmatched. Germline V gene data show CDR1 as SGHRS and CDR2 as YFSETQ. The CDR3 region has the DNA TGCGCCAGCAGGGATAGCGGGTATTCCACAGATACGCAGTATTTT. Residues: CASRDSGYSTDTQYF.

V is TRBV6-1 and J is TRBJ1-6; 12 nucleotides line up with TRBD1. In germline, CDR1 is MNHNS, CDR2 SASEGT. Trimming removed 4 bases from V and 4 bases from J; junction bases left unmatched: 14. This CDR3 region has 20 residues. DNA for the CDR3: TGTGCCAGCAGTGCCCAATCCGGGGACAGGGGGCCGGAGTATAATTCACCCCTCCACTTT. Translated, it gives CASSAQSGDRGPEYNSPLHF.

CDR3 region: CASSPLVGGTQYF. DNA of the CDR3: TGTGCCAGCAGTCCCCTTGTGGGGGGGACCCAGTACTTC. The genes are TRBV6-6 and TRBJ2-5; D perhaps matches TRBD2 (6 bases). This CDR3 has 13 residues. Trimming stripped 5 bases from V and 7 bases from J, with 14 bases between. From germline, CDR1 is MNHNY and CDR2 SVGAGI (reference sequence).

The CDR3 nucleotides are TGTGCCAGTAGTATAGTAACAAGCGTTACGAACACCGGGGAGCTGTTTTTT. The encoded protein is CASSIVTSVTNTGELFF. V usage is TRBV19 and J usage is TRBJ2-2; unclear D gene. From germline, CDR1 is LNHDA and CDR2 SQIVND (reference sequence). The germline V and J ends were trimmed by 1 base and 0 bases, with 12 bases remaining between them. The CDR3 runs to 17 residues. The full variable domain, completed using reference TRBV19 and TRBJ2-2, is DGGITQSPKYLFRKEGQNVTLSCEQNLNHDAMYWYRQDPGQGLRLIYYSQIVNDFQKGDIAEGYSVSREKKESFPLTVTSAQKNPTAFYLCASSIVTSVTNTGELFFGEGSRLTVL.

This clone was picked up a small number of times. The chain links TRBV7-6 to TRBJ2-1; weak D call: TRBD2 (5 bases). The CDR3 sequence is 15 residues long. The V gene lost 1 base and the J gene lost 0 bases, with 7 bases spanning the gap. Germline V lookup: CDR1 SGHVS, CDR2 FNYEAQ. The CDR3 here is CASSLVGSSYNEQFF. For the CDR3, the DNA is TGTGCCAGCAGCTTAGTGGGGAGCTCCTACAATGAGCAGTTCTTC.

The chain links TRBV2 to TRBJ2-5; no reliable D call. CDR1 and CDR2 from the germline V gene are SNHLY and FYNNEI. V lost 4 bases to trimming and J lost 3 bases, with 9 bases between them. This CDR3 has 13 residues. As DNA, the CDR3 is TGTGCCAGCAGTGTGGGCAGCAAAGAGACCCAGTACTTC. Amino acid sequence: CASSVGSKETQYF. The full variable domain, with the rest looked up from reference TRBV2 and TRBJ2-5, is EPEVTQTPSHQVTQMGQEVILRCVPISNHLYFYWYRQILGQKVEFLVSFYNNEISEKSEIFDDQFSVERPDGSNFTLKIRSTKLEDSAMYFCASSVGSKETQYFGPGTRLLVL.

This clone has more than one count but fewer than ten. The chain carries TRBV7-9 and TRBJ2-2, with D unclear. The CDR3 has 13 amino acids. The V gene's germline CDR1 is SEHNR and CDR2 FQNEAQ (reference sequence). The ends were cut back, 6 bases at V and 3 bases at J, with 8 bases in the middle. CDR3 sequence: CASRASHTGELFF. Here the CDR3 DNA reads TGTGCCAGCAGAGCCTCCCACACCGGGGAGCTGTTTTTT.

Details on this clone: One end of the junction does not line up with germline, which may come from a read error. J is TRBJ1-5 and V is TRBV5-3; D is unclear. TRBV5-3 is annotated as an ORF whose role is uncertain. The CDR3 covers 14 residues. CDR3 sequence: CASSLVGSNQPQHF. The CDR3, as DNA: TGTGCCAGCAGCTTGGTGGGCAGCAATCAGCCCCAGCATTTT.

The gene calls are TRBV11-3 and TRBJ2-1; a weak D match, TRBD1 (5 bases). The germline V and J ends were trimmed by 5 bases and 7 bases, with 15 bases remaining between them. The germline gives CDR1 SGHNT, CDR2 YENEEA. CDR3 length: 14 residues. The DNA for the CDR3 is TGTGCCAGCAGCCTCCGGACACCGGAGAATGAGCAGTTCTTC. Amino acid sequence: CASSLRTPENEQFF. Looking up the rest from reference TRBV11-3 and TRBJ2-1 gives the full variable domain: EAGVVQSPRYKIIEKKQPVAFWCNPISGHNTLYWYLQNLGQGPELLIRYENEEAVDDSQLPKDRFSAERLKGVDSTLKIQPAELGDSAVYLCASSLRTPENEQFFGPGTRLTVL.

Within the sample, this clone is medium-sized. The CDR3 sequence: CASSQDSEGYTF. The CDR3, as DNA: TGTGCCAGCAGCCAAGATTCAGAAGGCTACACCTTC. The genes are TRBV5-5 and TRBJ1-2; D ambiguous. The length of the CDR3 is 12 residues. V gave up 4 bases and J gave up 8 bases, with 12 bases separating them. From germline, CDR1 is SGHKS and CDR2 YYEKEE (reference sequence). The variable domain in full, with the rest retrieved from reference TRBV5-5 and TRBJ1-2, is DAGVTQSPTHLIKTRGQQVTLRCSPISGHKSVSWYQQVLGQGPQFIFQYYEKEERGRGNFPDRFSARQFPNYSSELNVNALLLGDSALYLCASSQDSEGYTFGSGTRLTVV.

This clone was observed a few times. The rearrangement uses TRBV19 and TRBJ1-1; D remains ambiguous. V gave up 8 bases and J gave up 1 base, with 14 bases separating them. Germline V gene data show CDR1 as LNHDA and CDR2 as SQIVND (reference sequence). The CDR3 sequence is 14 residues long. The CDR3 region has the DNA TGTGCCAGTGGCCACAGCCTCAGGAACACTGAAGCTTTCTTT. Translating it yields CASGHSLRNTEAFF.

V usage is TRBV5-6 and J usage is TRBJ2-6, with no clear D. The CDR3 contains 13 residues. V was cut by 4 bases and J by 4 bases, with 6 bases left in between. Germline V gives CDR1 SGHDT, CDR2 YYEEEE. In nucleotides, the CDR3 is TGTGCCAGCAGCGCACGGGGGGCCAACGTCCTGACTTTC. Translating gives CASSARGANVLTF.

This clone appeared a single time. The chain couples TRBV7-9 to TRBJ1-1; D is undetermined. The CDR3 is 14 amino acids. Germline V gene lookup returns CDR1 SEHNR and CDR2 FQNEAQ (reference sequence). V lost 0 bases and J lost 2, with 7 bases in between. The CDR3: CASSLAIANTEAFF. The DNA of the CDR3 is TGTGCCAGCAGCTTAGCCATAGCAAACACTGAAGCTTTCTTT. The full variable domain, its missing parts supplied by reference TRBV7-9 and TRBJ1-1, is DTGVSQNPRHKITKRGQNVTFRCDPISEHNRLYWYRQTLGQGPEFLTYFQNEAQLEKSRLLSDRFSAERPKGSFSTLEIQRTEQGDSAMYLCASSLAIANTEAFFGQGTRLTVV.

The chain couples TRBV5-1 to TRBJ1-4; 7 bases line up with TRBD1. V was pared by 7 bases and J by 5 bases, with 8 bases of the junction left unmatched. The germline V gene encodes CDR1 SGHRS and CDR2 YFSETQ. The CDR3 totals 14 residues. CDR3 nucleotides: TGCGCCAGCGGCCCCGGGACAGCAAATGAAAAACTGTTTTTT. It specifies CASGPGTANEKLFF. Looking up the rest from reference TRBV5-1 and TRBJ1-4 gives the full variable domain: KAGVTQTPRYLIKTRGQQVTLSCSPISGHRSVSWYQQTPGQGLQFLFEYFSETQRNKGNFPGRFSGRQFSNSRSEMNVSTLELGDSALYLCASGPGTANEKLFFGSGTQLSVL.

The V gene is TRBV28, the J gene TRBJ1-2, with D unclear. Per the germline V gene, CDR1 is MDHEN and CDR2 is SYDVKM. Between the trimmed V and J ends, which lost 1 base and 0 bases, there was a span of 9 bases. The CDR3 totals 15 residues. The CDR3 coding sequence is TGTGCCAGCAGTTTATTGGCAGCTCCTAACTATGGCTACACCTTC. Translation gives CASSLLAAPNYGYTF.